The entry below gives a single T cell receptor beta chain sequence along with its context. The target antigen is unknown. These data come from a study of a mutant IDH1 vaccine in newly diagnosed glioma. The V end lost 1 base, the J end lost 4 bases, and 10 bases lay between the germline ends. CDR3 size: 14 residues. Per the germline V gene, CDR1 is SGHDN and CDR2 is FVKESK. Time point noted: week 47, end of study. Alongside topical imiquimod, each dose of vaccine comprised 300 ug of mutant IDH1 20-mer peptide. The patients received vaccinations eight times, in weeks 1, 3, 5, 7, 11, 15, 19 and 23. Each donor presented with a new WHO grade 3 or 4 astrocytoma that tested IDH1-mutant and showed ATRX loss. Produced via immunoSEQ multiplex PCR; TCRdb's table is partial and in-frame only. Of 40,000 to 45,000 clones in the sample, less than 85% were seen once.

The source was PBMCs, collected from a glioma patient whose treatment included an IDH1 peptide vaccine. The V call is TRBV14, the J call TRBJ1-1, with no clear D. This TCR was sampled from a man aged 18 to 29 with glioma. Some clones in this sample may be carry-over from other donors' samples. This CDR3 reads CASSQVGGPTEAFF. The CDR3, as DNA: TGTGCCAGCAGCCAAGTCGGAGGGCCCACTGAAGCTTTCTTT.